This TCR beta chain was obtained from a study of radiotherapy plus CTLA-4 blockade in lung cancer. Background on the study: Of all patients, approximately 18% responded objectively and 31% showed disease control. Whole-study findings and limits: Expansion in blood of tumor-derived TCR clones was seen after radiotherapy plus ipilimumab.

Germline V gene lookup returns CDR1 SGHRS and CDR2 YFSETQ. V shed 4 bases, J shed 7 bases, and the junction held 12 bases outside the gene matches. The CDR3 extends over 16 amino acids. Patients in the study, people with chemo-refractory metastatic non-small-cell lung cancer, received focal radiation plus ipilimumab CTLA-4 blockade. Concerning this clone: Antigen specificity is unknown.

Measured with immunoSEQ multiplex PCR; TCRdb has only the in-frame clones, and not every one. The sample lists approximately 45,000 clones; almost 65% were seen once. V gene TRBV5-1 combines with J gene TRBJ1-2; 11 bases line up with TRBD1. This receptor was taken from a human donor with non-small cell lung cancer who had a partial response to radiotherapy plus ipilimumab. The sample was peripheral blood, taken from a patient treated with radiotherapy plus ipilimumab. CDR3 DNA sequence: TGCGCCAGCAGCCTAACATCAGGACAGGGGGCCCGTGGCTACACCTTC. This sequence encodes CASSLTSGQGARGYTF. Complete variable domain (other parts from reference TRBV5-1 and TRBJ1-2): KAGVTQTPRYLIKTRGQQVTLSCSPISGHRSVSWYQQTPGQGLQFLFEYFSETQRNKGNFPGRFSGRQFSNSRSEMNVSTLELGDSALYLCASSLTSGQGARGYTFGSGTRLTVV.